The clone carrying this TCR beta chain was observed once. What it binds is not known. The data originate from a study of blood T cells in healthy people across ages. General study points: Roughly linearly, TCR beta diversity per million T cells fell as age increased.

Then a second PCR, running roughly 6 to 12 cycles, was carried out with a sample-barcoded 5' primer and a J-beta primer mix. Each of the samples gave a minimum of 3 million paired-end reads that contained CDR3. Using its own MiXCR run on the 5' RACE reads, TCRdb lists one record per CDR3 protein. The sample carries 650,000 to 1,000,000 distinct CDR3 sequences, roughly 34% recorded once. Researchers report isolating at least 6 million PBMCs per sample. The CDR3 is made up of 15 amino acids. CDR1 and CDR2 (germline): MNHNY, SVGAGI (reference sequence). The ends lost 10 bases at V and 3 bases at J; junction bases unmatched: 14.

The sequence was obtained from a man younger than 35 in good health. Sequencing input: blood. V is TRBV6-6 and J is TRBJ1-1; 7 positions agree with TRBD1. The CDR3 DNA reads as TGTGCCACCACTGGCCGGGACAGAATATACACTGAAGCTTTCTTT. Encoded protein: CATTGRDRIYTEAFF.